Sequencing of this TCR beta chain was carried out in a study of Graves' ophthalmopathy and Graves' hyperthyroidism. Overall study findings and caveats: Most expanded thyroid clonotypes above 0.001 frequency also appeared in blood.

PBMCs were density-gradient isolated from around 9.2 ml fresh blood. In regard to this clonotype: What it recognizes is unknown.

Researchers took RNA transcripts and amplified TCR beta CDR3 regions from them. The authors performed first-round RT-PCR with HTBI primers and then a second-round multiplex PCR. TCRdb analysed the multiplex PCR reads with MiXCR anew, one entry per CDR3 protein. The data show about 370,000 distinct CDR3 sequences, roughly 17% seen once. This clonotype originated in an adult woman with stable Graves' hyperthyroidism. Sequenced sample: peripheral blood.

CDR3 in DNA: TGTGCCATCAGTGAGTTTTCAGGGGGGAACTCTGGGGCCAACGTCCTGACTTTC. Its protein product is CAISEFSGGNSGANVLTF. The genes are TRBV10-3 and TRBJ2-6; a possible D gene is TRBD1 (7 bases). V lost 1 base, J lost 0 bases, and 13 bases lay in between. The CDR3 length is 18 residues. In germline, CDR1 is ENHRY, CDR2 SYGVKD.